This T cell receptor beta chain emerged from a study of blood T cell repertoires in COVID-19. Study as a whole: Spain, Italy and the United States supplied samples that represented acute and convalescent COVID-19. Sample material is recorded as cDNA or gDNA derived from T cells, B-cell-depleted T cells, or PBMCs.

The authors' processing: Estimation of nucleated cell counts was performed using reference gene primer amplification. Profiled with immunoSEQ multiplex PCR; TCRdb holds only in-frame clones, not every one. The V and J calls and the clone size are those of that table, but D and trimming were determined from the DNA. The sample consists of 160,000 or so clones, 70% to 90% of them appearing once. This CDR3 spans 17 amino acids. The V segment lost 0 bases and the J segment 4 bases; nucleotides outside the gene matches: 10. Germline V lookup: CDR1 LGHNA, CDR2 YSLEER. V gene TRBV4-3 combines with J gene TRBJ2-7, with 9 bases matching TRBD1. The clonotype originates from a woman in her 70s with acute or convalescent COVID-19. The sample consisted of peripheral blood. The CDR3 DNA is TGCGCCAGCAGCCAAGAAACAGGGGGCGGGTGGGTGTACGAGCAGTACTTC. It encodes CASSQETGGGWVYEQYF.